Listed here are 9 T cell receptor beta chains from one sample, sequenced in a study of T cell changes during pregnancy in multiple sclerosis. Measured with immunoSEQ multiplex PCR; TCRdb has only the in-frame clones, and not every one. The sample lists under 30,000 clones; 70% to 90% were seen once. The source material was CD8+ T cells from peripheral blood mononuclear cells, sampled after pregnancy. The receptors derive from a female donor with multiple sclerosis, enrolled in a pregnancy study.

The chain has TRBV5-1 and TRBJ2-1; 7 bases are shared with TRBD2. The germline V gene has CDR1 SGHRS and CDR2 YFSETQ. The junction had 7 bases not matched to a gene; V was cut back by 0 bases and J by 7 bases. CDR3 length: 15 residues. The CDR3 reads CASSLGGSMGNEQFF. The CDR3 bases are TGCGCCAGCAGCTTGGGCGGGAGTATGGGGAATGAGCAGTTCTTC.

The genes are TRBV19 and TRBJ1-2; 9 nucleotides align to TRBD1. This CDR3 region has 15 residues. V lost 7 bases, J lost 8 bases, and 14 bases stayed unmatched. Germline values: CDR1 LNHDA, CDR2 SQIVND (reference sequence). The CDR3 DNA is TGTGCCAGTAAGAGTCCCGGGACAGGGTTCCGGGGCTACACCTTC. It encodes CASKSPGTGFRGYTF.

The CDR3 DNA is TGCGCCAGCAGCCCCGAACTAGCGGGGAAAGAGACCCAGTACTTC. Amino acid sequence: CASSPELAGKETQYF. This chain connects TRBV5-1 to TRBJ2-5, with TRBD2 matching 10 bases. The CDR3 has 15 residues. Germline-derived CDR1 and CDR2 are SGHRS and YFSETQ. V lost 4 bases, J lost 3 bases, and 6 bases stayed unmatched. The full variable domain, with the rest looked up from reference TRBV5-1 and TRBJ2-5, is KAGVTQTPRYLIKTRGQQVTLSCSPISGHRSVSWYQQTPGQGLQFLFEYFSETQRNKGNFPGRFSGRQFSNSRSEMNVSTLELGDSALYLCASSPELAGKETQYFGPGTRLLVL.

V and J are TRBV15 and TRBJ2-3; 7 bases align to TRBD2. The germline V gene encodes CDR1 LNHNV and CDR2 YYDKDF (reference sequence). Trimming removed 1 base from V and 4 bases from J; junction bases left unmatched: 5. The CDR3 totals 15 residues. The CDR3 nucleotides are TGTGCCACCAGCAGAGGGGGAGGGTCGGCAGATACGCAGTATTTT. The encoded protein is CATSRGGGSADTQYF.

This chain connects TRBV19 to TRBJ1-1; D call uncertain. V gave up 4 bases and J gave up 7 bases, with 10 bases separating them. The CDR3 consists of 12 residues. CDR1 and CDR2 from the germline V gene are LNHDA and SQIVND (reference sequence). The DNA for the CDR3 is TGTGCCAGTAGTACCCCTGCCTATGAAGCTTTCTTT. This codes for CASSTPAYEAFF.

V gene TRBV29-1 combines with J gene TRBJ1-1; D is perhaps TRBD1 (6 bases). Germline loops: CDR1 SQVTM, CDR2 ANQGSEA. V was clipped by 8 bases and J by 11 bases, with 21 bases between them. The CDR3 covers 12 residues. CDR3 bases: TGCAGCATCGACAGGACGAGGCGATATGCTTTCTTT. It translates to CSIDRTRRYAFF.

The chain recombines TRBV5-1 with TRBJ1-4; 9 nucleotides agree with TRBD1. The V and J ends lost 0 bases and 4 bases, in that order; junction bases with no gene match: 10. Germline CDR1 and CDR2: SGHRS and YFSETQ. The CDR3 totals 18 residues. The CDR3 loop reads CASSLDRGHGLVNEKLFF. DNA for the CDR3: TGCGCCAGCAGCTTGGACAGGGGGCATGGCTTAGTTAATGAAAAACTGTTTTTT.

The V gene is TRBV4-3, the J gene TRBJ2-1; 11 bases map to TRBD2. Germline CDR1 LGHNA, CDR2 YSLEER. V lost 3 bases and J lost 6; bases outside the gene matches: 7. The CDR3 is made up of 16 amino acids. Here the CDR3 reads CASSQTSSGRINEQFF. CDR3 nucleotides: TGCGCCAGCAGCCAGACGTCTAGCGGGAGGATCAATGAGCAGTTCTTC.

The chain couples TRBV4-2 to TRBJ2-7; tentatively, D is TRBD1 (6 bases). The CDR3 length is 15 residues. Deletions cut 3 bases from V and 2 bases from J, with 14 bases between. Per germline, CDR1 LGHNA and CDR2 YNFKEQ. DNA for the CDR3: TGTGCCAGCAGCCATGGCCGGGACACGACCTACGAGCAGTACTTC. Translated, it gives CASSHGRDTTYEQYF.